These 27 T cell receptor beta chains were sequenced from one sample in a study of shared clonotypes between healthy human individuals. Assay: immunoSEQ multiplex PCR; the TCRdb copy retains only in-frame clones and omits some. The repertoire holds some 500,000 clones, with more than 95% as singletons. Sequenced: naive CD4+ T cells sorted from blood. As for subset: CD45RA+ positively selected. The origin of the receptors is a woman in her twenties or thirties in good health.

The gene calls are TRBV2 and TRBJ2-7; TRBD2 is a possible D gene (7 bases). Germline V lookup: CDR1 SNHLY, CDR2 FYNNEI. This CDR3 has 15 amino acids. V was clipped by 5 bases and J by 4 bases, with 18 bases between them. CDR3 in amino acids: CASSKQGRGAYEQYF. The CDR3 region has the DNA TGTGCCAGCAGTAAACAGGGCCGGGGGGCTTACGAGCAGTACTTC.

The chain recombines TRBV6-4 with TRBJ1-2; D gene uncertain. V lost 0 bases and J 8 bases, leaving 16 bases between the germline ends. The V gene's germline CDR1 is MRHNA and CDR2 SNTAGT. The CDR3 loop spans 15 amino acids. The CDR3 sequence is CASSDSPGGLRGYTF. DNA of the CDR3: TGTGCCAGCAGTGACTCCCCGGGAGGACTTAGGGGCTACACCTTC.

The chain employs TRBV7-9 and TRBJ2-5, with 7 bases that match TRBD1. The CDR3 has 17 residues. Germline CDR1 SEHNR, CDR2 FQNEAQ (reference sequence). After removal of 5 bases from V and 2 bases from J, the junction contained 14 bases not matched to a gene. The DNA for the CDR3 is TGTGCCAGCAGCCGAGCCGCCGGGACAGAGTGGCAAGAGACCCAGTACTTC. Amino acids: CASSRAAGTEWQETQYF.

The chain recombines TRBV11-2 with TRBJ2-2; TRBD1 aligns across 8 bases. V was pared by 7 bases and J by 4 bases, with 5 bases of the junction left unmatched. There are 14 residues in the CDR3. The V gene's germline CDR1 is SGHAT and CDR2 FQNNGV. CDR3 loop: CASNPRGLTGELFF. Written as DNA, the CDR3 is TGTGCCAGCAACCCCAGGGGGCTCACCGGGGAGCTGTTTTTT.

The chain combines TRBV5-1 with TRBJ2-3; no definite D call. The CDR3 consists of 16 residues. Per germline, CDR1 SGHRS and CDR2 YFSETQ. V dropped 0 bases and J dropped 4 bases, with 15 bases sitting between them. This chain's CDR3 is CASSLDSTAIADTQYF. The DNA for the CDR3 is TGCGCCAGCAGCTTGGACTCCACGGCGATTGCAGATACGCAGTATTTT.

This chain uses TRBV5-1 with TRBJ2-3; the D gene is possibly TRBD1 (6 bases). Per the germline V gene, CDR1 is SGHRS and CDR2 is YFSETQ. The CDR3 has 16 amino acids. V lost 0 bases and J lost 0, with 11 bases in between. The CDR3 DNA follows: TGCGCCAGCAGCTTGGCATGGACAGCTAGCACAGATACGCAGTATTTT. This encodes CASSLAWTASTDTQYF. The variable domain in full, completed from reference TRBV5-1 and TRBJ2-3, reads KAGVTQTPRYLIKTRGQQVTLSCSPISGHRSVSWYQQTPGQGLQFLFEYFSETQRNKGNFPGRFSGRQFSNSRSEMNVSTLELGDSALYLCASSLAWTASTDTQYFGPGTRLTVL.

Only one count was recorded for this clone. This same CDR3 is encoded by further DNA sequences in the sample. The chain couples TRBV5-1 to TRBJ1-5; a weak D match, TRBD1 (5 bases). Germline CDR1 reads SGHRS; CDR2 reads YFSETQ. The CDR3 is 15 residues long. Trimming left V 0 bases short and J 0 bases short, with 7 bases between. The CDR3 sequence: CASSLGQYSNQPQHF. The DNA for the CDR3 is TGCGCCAGCAGCTTGGGACAGTATAGCAATCAGCCCCAGCATTTT.

This rearrangement joins TRBV5-8 to TRBJ1-1, with 7 bases aligning to TRBD1. In germline, CDR1 is SGHTS, CDR2 YDEGEE. The CDR3 covers 13 residues. Losses at the gene ends were 10 bases for V and 4 bases for J; bases not matched to a gene: 10. The CDR3 loop is CAGEQGPTTEAFF. The CDR3 bases are TGTGCCGGTGAACAGGGGCCTACCACTGAAGCTTTCTTT.

The chain has TRBV11-2 and TRBJ2-7; 8 positions match TRBD2. Germline CDR1 is SGHAT and CDR2 is FQNNGV. The J segment lost 4 bases and the V segment lost 2 bases, leaving 19 bases of the junction unmatched. The CDR3 covers 19 residues. The CDR3 is CASSLWRVVLAGLPYEQYF. In DNA, the CDR3 is TGTGCCAGCAGCTTATGGAGGGTAGTGCTAGCGGGTTTACCGTACGAGCAGTACTTC.

Details on this clone: Compared with germline, one end of the junction differs, possibly owing to a read error. The V gene is TRBV7-6, the J gene TRBJ1-6; D remains ambiguous. The germline V gene encodes CDR1 SGHVS and CDR2 FNYEAQ. The length of the CDR3 is 13 residues. This CDR3 reads CASSLLADSPLHF. In DNA form, the CDR3 reads TGTGCCAGCAGCTTACTGGCCGATTCGCCCCTCCACTTT.

The genes are TRBV7-2 and TRBJ2-5; D is undetermined. The CDR3 length is 11 residues. Germline V gene data show CDR1 as SGHTA and CDR2 as FQGNSA. The V and J ends lost 7 bases and 8 bases respectively, with 11 bases between them. The CDR3 reads CASTSRYTQYF. The CDR3 bases are TGTGCCAGCACCAGCCGGTACACCCAGTACTTC.

The CDR3 loop reads CASSGGLRKLFF. The CDR3 region has the DNA TGTGCCAGCAGCGGGGGACTGAGAAAACTGTTTTTT. The chain employs TRBV25-1 and TRBJ1-4, with a tentative D call TRBD1 (5 bases). CDR3 length equals 12 residues. Germline-derived CDR1 and CDR2 are MGHDK and SYGVNS. Trimming pared 6 bases from V and 10 bases from J, leaving 12 bases between.

V is TRBV18 and J is TRBJ2-7; 12 nucleotides line up with TRBD2. CDR1 is KGHSH, CDR2 LQKENI, per germline. The CDR3 consists of 16 residues. V lost 0 bases to trimming and J lost 6 bases; unmatched junction nucleotides: 6. CDR3 in DNA: TGTGCCAGCTCACCACCCTCGCTAGCGGGAGGGCTCGAGCAGTACTTC. Translation: CASSPPSLAGGLEQYF. Based on the CDR3 plus reference TRBV18 and TRBJ2-7, the full variable domain is NAGVMQNPRHLVRRRGQEARLRCSPMKGHSHVYWYRQLPEEGLKFMVYLQKENIIDESGMPKERFSAEFPKEGPSILRIQQVVRGDSAAYFCASSPPSLAGGLEQYFGPGTRLTVT.

V usage is TRBV19 and J usage is TRBJ2-1; D remains unclear. Trimming took 3 bases from V and 11 from J, leaving 8 bases between them. This CDR3 spans 11 amino acids. Germline CDR1 LNHDA, CDR2 SQIVND (reference sequence). The CDR3 DNA reads TGTGCCAGTAGTATCGGAGCTAAGCAGTTCTTC. This encodes CASSIGAKQFF.

The V and J genes are TRBV11-3 and TRBJ2-2; no clear D gene. The germline gives CDR1 SGHNT, CDR2 YENEEA. The CDR3 contains 11 residues. V dropped 8 bases and J dropped 2 bases, with 3 bases sitting between them. For the CDR3, the DNA is TGTGCCAGCCGAAACACCGGGGAGCTGTTTTTT. It translates to CASRNTGELFF.

This clone was found once. This chain joins TRBV28 and TRBJ2-5, with D unresolved. V lost 6 bases and J lost 5, with 16 bases in between. Germline CDR1 and CDR2: MDHEN and SYDVKM. This CDR3 is 14 amino acids long. The CDR3 here is CASSLVGPPETQYF. The CDR3 coding sequence is TGTGCCAGCAGCCTGGTGGGTCCCCCGGAGACCCAGTACTTC.

This clone was counted once. The chain recombines TRBV2 with TRBJ1-1; tentative D call: TRBD1 (6 bases). V dropped 4 bases and J dropped 5 bases, with 11 bases sitting between them. The CDR3 runs to 13 residues. In germline, CDR1 is SNHLY, CDR2 FYNNEI. CDR3 protein: CASSVTGRTEAFF. CDR3 sequence (DNA): TGTGCCAGCAGTGTAACAGGGAGGACTGAAGCTTTCTTT.

This clone has more than one count but fewer than ten. The chain has TRBV7-6 and TRBJ2-7, with D maybe TRBD1 (6 bases). The CDR3 sequence is 14 residues long. CDR1 is SGHVS, CDR2 FNYEAQ, per germline. Trimming took 1 base from V and 2 from J, leaving 9 bases between them. The CDR3 DNA follows: TGTGCCAGCAGCTTAGACCAGGGGCCCTACGAGCAGTACTTC. Translating gives CASSLDQGPYEQYF.

The rearrangement uses TRBV29-1 and TRBJ2-7; TRBD1 matches 7 bases. The CDR3 sequence is 13 residues long. The junction had 10 bases not matched to a gene; V was cut back by 5 bases and J by 6 bases. The germline CDR1 and CDR2 sequences are SQVTM and ANQGSEA. In DNA form, the CDR3 reads TGCAGCGTTTTATTACAGGGGAGTCGCGAGCAGTACTTC. Amino acids: CSVLLQGSREQYF.

The count of this clone is one. The chain uses TRBV11-2 and TRBJ2-7, with 7 nucleotides matching TRBD2. Germline trimming cut 5 bases from V and 2 bases from J; bases unmatched to any gene: 9. CDR3 length: 15 residues. CDR1 and CDR2 from the germline V gene are SGHAT and FQNNGV. The chain's CDR3 is CASSTPGLTPYEQYF. In DNA form, the CDR3 reads TGTGCCAGCAGCACACCGGGACTAACCCCCTACGAGCAGTACTTC.

The chain combines TRBV6-1 with TRBJ2-7, with D possibly TRBD2 on 5 matching bases. Germline V gene data show CDR1 as MNHNS and CDR2 as SASEGT. This CDR3 comprises 14 residues. Trimming removed 5 bases at V and 0 bases at J, with 11 bases between. The CDR3 nucleotides are TGTGCCAGCAGTCGGACGGGAAGCTCCTACGAGCAGTACTTC. Encoded protein: CASSRTGSSYEQYF.

This chain joins TRBV18 and TRBJ1-2; TRBD1 aligns across 8 bases. CDR1 and CDR2 (germline): KGHSH, LQKENI. Trimming took 3 bases from V and 5 from J; bases not matched to a gene: 5. The CDR3 spans 14 residues. DNA of the CDR3: TGTGCCAGCTCACCGGACAGGGAAGGTTATGGCTACACCTTC. As protein: CASSPDREGYGYTF.

The V and J genes are TRBV7-2 and TRBJ1-1; D gene unclear. Germline V gene data show CDR1 as SGHTA and CDR2 as FQGNSA. V gave up 4 bases and J gave up 1 base, with 10 bases separating them. The length of the CDR3 is 14 residues. Here the CDR3 reads CASSWRTRNTEAFF. In DNA, the CDR3 is TGTGCCAGCAGCTGGAGGACGCGGAACACTGAAGCTTTCTTT. The whole variable domain, remainder taken from reference TRBV7-2 and TRBJ1-1, is GAGVSQSPSNKVTEKGKDVELRCDPISGHTALYWYRQSLGQGLEFLIYFQGNSAPDKSGLPSDRFSAERTGGSVSTLTIQRTQQEDSAVYLCASSWRTRNTEAFFGQGTRLTVV.

The rearrangement links TRBV5-1 to TRBJ2-1, with D perhaps being TRBD1 or TRBD2 (5 bases each). CDR1 and CDR2 from the germline V gene are SGHRS and YFSETQ. Trimming cost V 4 bases and J 2 bases, with 16 bases left between them. The CDR3 sequence is 16 residues long. The CDR3 loop reads CASSPQGGPTYNEQFF. The CDR3 DNA reads as TGCGCCAGCAGCCCCCAGGGCGGGCCAACCTACAATGAGCAGTTCTTC.

The chain employs TRBV2 and TRBJ2-1; weak D call: TRBD1 (6 bases). V was clipped by 8 bases and J by 7 bases, with 18 bases between them. There are 14 residues in the CDR3. Germline CDR1 and CDR2: SNHLY and FYNNEI. The CDR3: CASSLSGESNEQFF. CDR3 in DNA: TGTGCCAGCTCTCTTTCAGGGGAGAGTAATGAGCAGTTCTTC.

The sample holds one count of this clone. The chain couples TRBV10-3 to TRBJ2-7, with D unclear. The CDR3 totals 13 residues. Germline V CDR1 and CDR2: ENHRY, SYGVKD. V gave up 0 bases and J gave up 4 bases, with 7 bases separating them. The DNA for the CDR3 is TGTGCCATCAGTGAGTCGACGGAGTACGAGCAGTACTTC. Translating it yields CAISESTEYEQYF.

The DNA of the CDR3 is TGTGCCAGCAGTAGGACAGGGTTGCCCTACAATGAGCAGTTCTTC. It is translated as CASSRTGLPYNEQFF. The chain couples TRBV28 to TRBJ2-1; 8 positions match TRBD1. The CDR3 is 15 residues long. Germline V lookup: CDR1 MDHEN, CDR2 SYDVKM. J lost 2 bases, V lost 5 bases, and 5 bases had no gene match.